This T cell receptor (beta chain) was identified in a study of early stage breast cancer tumors. General study findings and limits: Tumors had about 2.5-fold higher T cell density and higher clonality than adjacent normal breast tissue.

A note on this clone: The antigen is not known.

CDR3 length: 13 amino acids. Germline V gene lookup returns CDR1 MGHDK and CDR2 SYGVNS. Trimming took off 2 bases at V and 4 bases at J, with 6 bases between the two ends. The protocol was immunoSEQ multiplex PCR, while the TCRdb copy is restricted to in-frame clones and leaves out a portion. The sample lists about 8,400 clones, roughly 77% occurring once. This rearrangement joins TRBV25-1 to TRBJ1-3; D remains ambiguous. The sample was normal breast tissue next to the tumor. This receptor was identified in a person aged 55 to 70 with breast cancer. The CDR3 bases are TGTGCCAGCAGTGAAAGGGTGGGAAACACCATATATTTT. Residues: CASSERVGNTIYF.